A selection of T cell receptor beta chains follows, all from one sample in a study of Graves' ophthalmopathy and Graves' hyperthyroidism. TCRdb reprocessed the multiplex PCR reads with MiXCR, giving one entry per CDR3 protein. There are 500,000 to 700,000 distinct CDR3 sequences in the sample; roughly 20% occur only once, and more than 5.5% lies in the top ten. The sequencing sample was made of peripheral blood. The receptors originated from a woman between 18 and 29 years old with stable Graves' hyperthyroidism. Some clones in this sample may be carry-over from other donors' samples. Each CDR3 is given with its conserved first and last residue. D genes are given only for firm matches. Expanded clones get a size class; other rows say once, few or many, or leave the size out.

cdr3_nt	cdr3_aa	d_call	v_call	j_call	clone_size
TGCGCCAGCAGCGAAGGACAGTCCGACTATGGCTACACCTTC	CASSEGQSDYGYTF	NA	TRBV5-1	TRBJ1-2	many
TGCAGTGCTAGGAGTTGGGCAGGGGGCGACGGCTACACCTTC	CSARSWAGGDGYTF	TRBD1	TRBV20-1	TRBJ1-2	many
TGTGCCAGCAGTCCACAGGGGGCAGGAGGGTTAGAGACCCAGTACTTC	CASSPQGAGGLETQYF	TRBD1	TRBV27	TRBJ2-5	many
TGTGCCAGCAGTTTGGGGCTCAGGGGTATCCGATCACCCCTCCACTTT	CASSLGLRGIRSPLHF	NA	TRBV12-3/TRBV12-4	TRBJ1-6	NA
TGTGCCAGCAGCTTAGTTGGACAGTTTTCTGGAAACACCATATATTTT	CASSLVGQFSGNTIYF	NA	TRBV7-8	TRBJ1-3	many
TGTGCCACCAGCAGAGCAGGACCGTTTAATAGCAATCAGCCCCAGCATTTT	CATSRAGPFNSNQPQHF	NA	TRBV15	TRBJ1-5	NA
TGCAGTGCTAGAAAAGGGGGAGAGACCCAGTACTTC	CSARKGGETQYF	NA	TRBV20-1	TRBJ2-5	NA
TGTGCCAGCAGCCCAATATCGACAGGGAGGGACGAGCAGTACTTC	CASSPISTGRDEQYF	NA	TRBV27	TRBJ2-7	many
TGTGCCAGCAGCACCCGGACAGGGGGCGAACCGAATGAGCAGTTCTTC	CASSTRTGGEPNEQFF	TRBD1	TRBV13	TRBJ2-1	many
TGTGCCAGCAGCTTAGGAGGAAGGGGGAAAGAGACCCAGTACTTC	CASSLGGRGKETQYF	NA	TRBV7-9	TRBJ2-5	many
TGTGCCAGCAGCGTAGATCTCCAGGGGAGAGGCTACACCTTC	CASSVDLQGRGYTF	NA	TRBV9	TRBJ1-2	many
TGTGCCACCCGACCGTACCGGGAAAGAGCCTACGAGCAGTACTTC	CATRPYRERAYEQYF	NA	TRBV27	TRBJ2-7	NA
TGTGCCAGCAATCCAGTAGCGGAGGTGTACCAAGAGACCCAGTACTTC	CASNPVAEVYQETQYF	NA	TRBV6-1	TRBJ2-5	NA
TGTGCCAGCAGTGAAATAGGGACTCGTGATGAAGCTTTCTTT	CASSEIGTRDEAFF	NA	TRBV28	TRBJ1-1	NA
TGCGCCAGCAGCTTGAAACAGGTGAATTCACCCCTCCACTTT	CASSLKQVNSPLHF	NA	TRBV5-1	TRBJ1-6	many
TGCGCCAGCAGCTTGGCCCTGGGCGACACTGAAGCTTTCTTT	CASSLALGDTEAFF	NA	TRBV5-1	TRBJ1-1	many
TGCGCCAGCAGCTCAGGGGGAACTTTGAACACTGAAGCTTTCTTT	CASSSGGTLNTEAFF	TRBD1	TRBV5-1	TRBJ1-1	many